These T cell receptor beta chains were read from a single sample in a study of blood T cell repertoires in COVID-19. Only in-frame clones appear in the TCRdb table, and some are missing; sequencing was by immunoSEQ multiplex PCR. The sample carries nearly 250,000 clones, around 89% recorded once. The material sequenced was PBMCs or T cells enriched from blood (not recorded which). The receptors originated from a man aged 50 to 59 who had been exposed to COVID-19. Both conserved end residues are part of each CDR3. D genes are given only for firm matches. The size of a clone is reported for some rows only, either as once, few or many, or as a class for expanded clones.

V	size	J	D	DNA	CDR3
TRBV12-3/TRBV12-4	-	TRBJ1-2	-	TGTGCCAGCAGCCAGGGTCGTGGCTACACCTTC	CASSQGRGYTF
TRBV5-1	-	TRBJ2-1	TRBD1	TGCGCCAGCAGCATCCGTGGACAGGGGGCCGTTGAGCAGTTCTTC	CASSIRGQGAVEQFF
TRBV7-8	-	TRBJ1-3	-	TGTGCCAGCAGCTTAGTGGTCCAGGCCTTCCCGTCTGGAAACACCATATATTTT	CASSLVVQAFPSGNTIYF
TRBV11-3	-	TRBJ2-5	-	TGTGCCAGCAGCTTTCTAGCGCACCAAGAGACCCAGTACTTC	CASSFLAHQETQYF
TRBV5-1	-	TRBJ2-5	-	TGCGCCAGCCGACTCGGGGGTCAAGAGACCCAGTACTTC	CASRLGGQETQYF
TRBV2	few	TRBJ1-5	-	TGTGCCAGCAGTGAGGGGGGACGCAATCAGCCCCAGCATTTT	CASSEGGRNQPQHF
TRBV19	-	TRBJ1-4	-	TGTGCCAGTAGCCGCGTTCCGGAAAAACTGTTTTTT	CASSRVPEKLFF
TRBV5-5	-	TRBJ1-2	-	TGTGCCAGCAGCTTGATCTTGTCCGGGAGCTATGGCTACACCTTC	CASSLILSGSYGYTF
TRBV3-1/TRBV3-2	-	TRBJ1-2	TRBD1	TGTGCCAGCAGCCAAGAAGGGGGCTCGTATGGCTACACCTTC	CASSQEGGSYGYTF
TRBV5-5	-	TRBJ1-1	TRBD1	TGTGCCAGCAGCCGCCAGGGGGCATTTTGGAACACTGAAGCTTTCTTT	CASSRQGAFWNTEAFF
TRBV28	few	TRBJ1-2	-	TGTGCCAGCAGTTCAACCCCCATAACAGGGTACGGCTATGGCTACACCTTC	CASSSTPITGYGYGYTF
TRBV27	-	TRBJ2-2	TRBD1	TGTGCCAGCAGTTCGCCGGACAGGGCTGCCGGGGAGCTGTTTTTT	CASSSPDRAAGELFF
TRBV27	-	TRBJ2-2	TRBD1	TGTGCCAGCAGGACTACAGGGGTCACCGGGGAGCTGTTTTTT	CASRTTGVTGELFF
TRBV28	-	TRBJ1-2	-	TGTGCCAGCACCAAGATAAGGGGCTATGGCTACACCTTC	CASTKIRGYGYTF
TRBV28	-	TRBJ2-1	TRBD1	TGTGCCAGCCTAAGTCCGACAGGGCGTATCCAGTTCTTC	CASLSPTGRIQFF
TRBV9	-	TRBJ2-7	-	TGTGCCAGCAGCGTACAGTCTAGCACGAACGAGCAGTACTTC	CASSVQSSTNEQYF
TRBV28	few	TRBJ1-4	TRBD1	TGTGCCAGCAGTTCCGGGACAGGGAACGAAAAACTGTTTTTT	CASSSGTGNEKLFF
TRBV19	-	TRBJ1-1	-	TGTGCCAGTAGTATTTGGGCGGGTAGCAGCACTGAAGCTTTCTTT	CASSIWAGSSTEAFF
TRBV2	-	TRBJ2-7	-	TGTGCCAGCACGGCAGGGGCTGGCTACGAGCAGTACTTC	CASTAGAGYEQYF
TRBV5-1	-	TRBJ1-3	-	TGCGCCAGCAGCGTGGTGGCAGACTCTGGAAACACCATATATTTT	CASSVVADSGNTIYF
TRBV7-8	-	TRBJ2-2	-	TGTGCCAGCAGCGCCCACACTAGAAGAGCGAACACCGGGGAGCTGTTTTTT	CASSAHTRRANTGELFF
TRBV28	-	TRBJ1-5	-	TGTGCCAGCAGTTTTGGTACGACAGGCGGCAATCAGCCCCAGCATTTT	CASSFGTTGGNQPQHF
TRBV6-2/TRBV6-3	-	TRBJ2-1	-	TGTGCCAGCAGTCCCGCCCTAACTAGCTGGGGTGAGCAGTTCTTC	CASSPALTSWGEQFF
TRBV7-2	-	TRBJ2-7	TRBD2	TGTGCCAGCAGCTCCGGGACTAGCGATTCCTACGAGCAGTACTTC	CASSSGTSDSYEQYF
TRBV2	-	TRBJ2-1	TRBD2	TGTGCCAGCAGTGGGGAGACTAGCGGGAACGATGAGCAGTTCTTC	CASSGETSGNDEQFF
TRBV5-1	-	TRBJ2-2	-	TGCGCCAGCAGCTTGGTTCCAGCGACCATTAACACCGGGGAGCTGTTTTTT	CASSLVPATINTGELFF
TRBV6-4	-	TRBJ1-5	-	TGTGCCAGCAGTCTAGAAGGGGATCAGCCCCAGCATTTT	CASSLEGDQPQHF
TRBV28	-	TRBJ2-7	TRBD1	TGTGCCAGCAGCACCCCGGGACAGGGGCAATACGAGCAGTACTTC	CASSTPGQGQYEQYF
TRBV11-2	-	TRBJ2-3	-	TGTGCCAGCAGCTTAGGAGGGAGCACAGATACGCAGTATTTT	CASSLGGSTDTQYF
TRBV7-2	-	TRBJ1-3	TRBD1	TGTGCCAGCAGCTCTTGGACAGGGGGGGGAAACACCATATATTTT	CASSSWTGGGNTIYF
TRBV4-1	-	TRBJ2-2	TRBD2	TGCGCCAGCAGCCAAGTTGTAGCCAGCGGGAGACCCACCGGGGAGCTGTTTTTT	CASSQVVASGRPTGELFF
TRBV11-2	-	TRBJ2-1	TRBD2	TGTGCCAGCAGCTTAGTGGCGCGGGGGGCCTACAATGAGCAGTTCTTC	CASSLVARGAYNEQFF
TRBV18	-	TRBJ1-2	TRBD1	TGTGCCAGCTCACCGGGACAGAGGTCCCGCTACACCTTC	CASSPGQRSRYTF
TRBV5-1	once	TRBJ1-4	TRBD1	TGCGCCAGCAGCAAATCAGGGGGAACTAATGAAAAACTGTTTTTT	CASSKSGGTNEKLFF
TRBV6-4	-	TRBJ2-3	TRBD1	TGTGCCAGCAGTGCAAAAGGGGGCCCCAGCACAGATACGCAGTATTTT	CASSAKGGPSTDTQYF
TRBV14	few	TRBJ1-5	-	TGTGCCAGCAGCCAATCTTTGGCCCAACCCCAGCATTTT	CASSQSLAQPQHF
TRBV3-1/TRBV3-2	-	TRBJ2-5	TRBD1	TGTGCCAGCAGCCGGGACAGGGAAGAGACCCAGTACTTC	CASSRDREETQYF
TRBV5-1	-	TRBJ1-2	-	TGCGCCAGCAGCTTGGTGGAGGGAGGGGGCTACACCTTC	CASSLVEGGGYTF
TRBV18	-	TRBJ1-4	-	TGTGCCAGCTCACCAAGGGTAACGACGGGGGACGAAAAACTGTTTTTT	CASSPRVTTGDEKLFF
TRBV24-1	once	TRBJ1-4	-	TGTGCCACGGGGGCAGGTCGTGTCGCTACTAATGAAAAACTGTTTTTT	CATGAGRVATNEKLFF
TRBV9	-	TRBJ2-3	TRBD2	TGTGCCAGCAGCGTAGGGGCTAGCGGGGGGGCGACGCAGTATTTT	CASSVGASGGATQYF
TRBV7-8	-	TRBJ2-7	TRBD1	TGTGCCAGCAGCCCTCGGGACAGGGTAGGCTACGAGCAGTACTTC	CASSPRDRVGYEQYF
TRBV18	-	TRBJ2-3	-	TGTGCCAGCTCAGGCCGGGACTTAACAGATACGCAGTATTTT	CASSGRDLTDTQYF
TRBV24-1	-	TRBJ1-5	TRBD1	TGTGCCACCAGTCCAGGGGGCCGGTCGAGCAATCAGCCCCAGCATTTT	CATSPGGRSSNQPQHF
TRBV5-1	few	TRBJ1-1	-	TGCGCCAGCAGCTTGGTAAGGGGCCTGAACACTGAAGCTTTCTTT	CASSLVRGLNTEAFF
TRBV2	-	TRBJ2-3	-	TGTGCCAGCAGTGAAGAGAGCACTAATACGCAGTATTTT	CASSEESTNTQYF
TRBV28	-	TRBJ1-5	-	TGTGCCAGCACCTACACAGGGAACAGCAATCAGCCCCAGCATTTT	CASTYTGNSNQPQHF
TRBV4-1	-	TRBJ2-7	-	TGCGCCAGCAGCCAAGACGCGGCCTCCTACGAGCAGTACTTC	CASSQDAASYEQYF
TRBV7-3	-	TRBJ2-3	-	TGTGCCAGCAGCCGAGGACAGAGCACAGATACGCAGTATTTT	CASSRGQSTDTQYF